This TCR beta chain was identified in a study of blood T cell repertoires in COVID-19. Overall study context: Whether acute or convalescent, the COVID-19 samples came from the United States, Italy and Spain. T cells, B-cell-depleted T cells, or PBMCs supplied cDNA or gDNA.

The V segment lost 2 bases and the J segment 3 bases; nucleotides outside the gene matches: 7. There are 16 residues in the CDR3. Per the germline V gene, CDR1 is LNHNV and CDR2 is YYDKDF (reference sequence). How the authors handled the data: Nucleated cell counts were estimated from reference gene primer amplification. TCRdb's copy holds only in-frame clones and misses some; the assay was immunoSEQ multiplex PCR. V and J calls and clone size are as listed in that table; D and trimming were resolved from the DNA. The table lists approximately 450,000 clones, about 85% of them singletons. The sample taken for sequencing was PBMCs or T cells enriched from blood (not recorded which). This sequence was found in a woman aged 18-35 years with acute COVID-19. V gene TRBV15 combines with J gene TRBJ1-1, with 9 bases lining up with TRBD1. Written as DNA, the CDR3 is TGTGCCACCAGCAGATCCCCCGGGACAGGGCACACTGAAGCTTTCTTT. This encodes CATSRSPGTGHTEAFF.